Below, one T cell receptor (beta chain) is given with its context. The target antigen is unknown. Measured with immunoSEQ multiplex PCR; TCRdb has only the in-frame clones, and not every one. Of roughly 63,000 clones in the sample, roughly 86% were seen once. Trimming cost V 6 bases and J 4 bases, with 13 bases left between them. This CDR3 has 14 residues. Germline V gives CDR1 ENHRY, CDR2 SYGVKD. The record originates from a study of OX40 agonist ivuxolimab in advanced cancers. Study-level background: The mean age was roughly 60 years, ranging from about 20 to 85, with less than 90% of participants male.

Study-level results: Some nonresponders additionally presented with little normalized T-cell clonal expansion. Low clonal expansion, among the lowest seen, marked partial responders at 0.1-3.0 mg/kg.

V usage is TRBV10-3 and J usage is TRBJ1-5; maybe TRBD1 (6 bases). The sequencing here drew on CD4+ or CD8+ T cells sorted from blood, taken in a trial of the OX40 agonist ivuxolimab. This TCR was sampled from an adult with an advanced solid tumor such as melanoma, head and neck, liver or kidney cancer. The CDR3 nucleotides read TGTGCCATCAGGGAAAACAGGGATAATCAGCCCCAGCATTTT. Amino acid sequence: CAIRENRDNQPQHF.